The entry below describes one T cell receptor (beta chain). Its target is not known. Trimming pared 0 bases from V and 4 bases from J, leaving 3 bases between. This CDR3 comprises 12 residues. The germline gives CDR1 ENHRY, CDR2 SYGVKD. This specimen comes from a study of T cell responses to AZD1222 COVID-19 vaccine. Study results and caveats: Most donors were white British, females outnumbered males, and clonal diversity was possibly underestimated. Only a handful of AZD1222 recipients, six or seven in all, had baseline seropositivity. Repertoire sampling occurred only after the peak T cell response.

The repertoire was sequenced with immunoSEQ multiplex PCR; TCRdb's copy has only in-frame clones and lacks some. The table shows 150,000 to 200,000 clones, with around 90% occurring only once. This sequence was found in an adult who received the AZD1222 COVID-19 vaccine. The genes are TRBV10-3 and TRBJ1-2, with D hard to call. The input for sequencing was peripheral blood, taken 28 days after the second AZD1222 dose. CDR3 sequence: CAISESVYGYTF. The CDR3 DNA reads TGTGCCATCAGTGAGTCCGTCTATGGCTACACCTTC.